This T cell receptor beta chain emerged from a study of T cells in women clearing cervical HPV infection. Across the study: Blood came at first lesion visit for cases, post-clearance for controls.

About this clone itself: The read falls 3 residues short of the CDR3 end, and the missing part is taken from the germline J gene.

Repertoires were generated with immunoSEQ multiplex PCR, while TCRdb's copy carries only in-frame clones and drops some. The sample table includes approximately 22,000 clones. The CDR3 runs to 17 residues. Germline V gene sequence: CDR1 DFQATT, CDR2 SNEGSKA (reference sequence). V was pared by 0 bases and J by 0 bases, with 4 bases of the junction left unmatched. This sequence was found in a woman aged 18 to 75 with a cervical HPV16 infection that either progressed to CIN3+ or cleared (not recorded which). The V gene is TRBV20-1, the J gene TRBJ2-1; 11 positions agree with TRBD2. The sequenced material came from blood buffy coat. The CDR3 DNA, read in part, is TGCAGTGCTAGAGATCTAGCGGGGGGACCCTCCTACAATGAG. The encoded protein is CSARDLAGGPSYNE. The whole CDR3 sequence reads CSARDLAGGPSYNEQFF.